The clone carrying this TCR beta chain was found many times. Its antigen is as yet unknown. The source of the sample is a study of early T cells in non-severe SARS-CoV-2 infection. Turning to the study itself: Unpaired chains resulted from sequencing bulk RNA of unsorted whole blood.

Unique molecular identifiers (one per individual cDNA molecule) were attached. TCRdb analysed the 5' RACE reads with MiXCR anew, one entry per CDR3 protein. Found here are more than 35,000 distinct CDR3 sequences, roughly 5% of them singletons; the top ten hold approximately 30%. The length of the CDR3 is 13 residues. Germline V gene lookup returns CDR1 DFQATT and CDR2 SNEGSKA (reference sequence). V shed 6 bases and J shed 4 bases, with 14 bases lying between them. Whole-study findings and limits: Private and CD4 specificities were missed by VDJdb matching, which favored anti-spike CD8 responses.

The receptor was derived from an adult who was a healthcare worker with PCR-confirmed SARS-CoV-2 infection or an uninfected control (not recorded which). The sequenced sample consisted of whole blood. This rearrangement joins TRBV20-1 to TRBJ2-3, with no clear D. Here the CDR3 reads CSALHGPADTQYF. CDR3 DNA: TGCAGTGCGCTACATGGCCCCGCAGATACGCAGTATTTT.